Below are 11 T cell receptor beta chains sequenced from a single sample in a study of blood T cell repertoires in COVID-19. Data came from immunoSEQ multiplex PCR; TCRdb stores just in-frame clones and leaves some out. This sample has about 240,000 clones, with 86% found just once. Input material: peripheral blood. Receptor source: a man older than 75 with acute or convalescent COVID-19.

J is TRBJ1-2 and V is TRBV6-5, with D perhaps TRBD1 (5 bases). With 0 bases removed from V and 5 bases from J, the gap between germline ends came to 10 bases. CDR3 size: 14 residues. Germline V gene lookup returns CDR1 MNHEY and CDR2 SVGAGI. Here the CDR3 reads CASSYSSTGYGYTF. The CDR3 coding sequence is TGTGCCAGCAGTTACTCGAGTACAGGTTATGGCTACACCTTC.

The chain couples TRBV5-6 to TRBJ1-2; no clear D. CDR1 and CDR2 from the germline V gene are SGHDT and YYEEEE. The CDR3 covers 13 residues. V lost 1 base, J lost 6 bases, and 10 bases lay in between. As DNA, the CDR3 is TGTGCCAGCAGCTTGAGTACATCCCATGGCTACACCTTC. Amino acid sequence: CASSLSTSHGYTF.

In this sample, this clone turned up once. This sequence joins TRBV7-8 and TRBJ1-5; D is uncertain. Germline-derived CDR1 and CDR2 are SGHVS and FQNEAQ. The CDR3 consists of 14 residues. V dropped 4 bases and J dropped 7 bases, with 14 bases sitting between them. The CDR3 spells CASSSRLWSQPQHF. For the CDR3, the DNA is TGTGCCAGCAGCTCCCGACTCTGGTCACAGCCCCAGCATTTT.

The V call is TRBV2, the J call TRBJ1-4; 10 positions match TRBD1. Germline trimming cut 7 bases from V and 3 bases from J; bases unmatched to any gene: 11. The CDR3 sequence is 17 residues long. Germline-derived CDR1 and CDR2 are SNHLY and FYNNEI. Written as DNA, the CDR3 is TGTGCCAGCACCCGGGACAGGGGTCGTTTAGCTAATGAAAAACTGTTTTTT. The encoded protein is CASTRDRGRLANEKLFF.

The rearrangement uses TRBV7-2 and TRBJ2-3, with TRBD2 matching over 16 bases. The germline gives CDR1 SGHTA, CDR2 FQGNSA. The CDR3 consists of 18 residues. Trimming removed 5 bases from V and 3 bases from J; junction bases left unmatched: 8. CDR3 sequence: CASSITGLAGGVTDTQYF. DNA of the CDR3: TGTGCCAGCAGCATAACGGGACTAGCGGGGGGGGTGACAGATACGCAGTATTTT. Full variable domain (outside the CDR3, taken from reference TRBV7-2 and TRBJ2-3): GAGVSQSPSNKVTEKGKDVELRCDPISGHTALYWYRQSLGQGLEFLIYFQGNSAPDKSGLPSDRFSAERTGGSVSTLTIQRTQQEDSAVYLCASSITGLAGGVTDTQYFGPGTRLTVL.

V gene TRBV7-6 combines with J gene TRBJ1-5; 7 bases align to TRBD1. CDR3 length equals 15 residues. Germline CDR1 is SGHVS and CDR2 is FNYEAQ. Losses at the gene ends were 6 bases for V and 6 bases for J; bases not matched to a gene: 11. As DNA, the CDR3 is TGTGCCAGCAGTTCGACAGGGAGGTCTGCTCAGCCCCAGCATTTT. Its protein product is CASSSTGRSAQPQHF.

This chain links TRBV13 with TRBJ1-2, with TRBD1 identical over 7 bases. Per germline, CDR1 PRHDT and CDR2 FYEKMQ (reference sequence). After removal of 5 bases from V and 8 bases from J, the junction contained 2 bases not matched to a gene. The CDR3 has 11 residues. The CDR3 coding sequence is TGTGCCAGCAGCAGACAGGGCGGCTACACCTTC. This encodes CASSRQGGYTF. Full variable domain (missing parts from reference TRBV13 and TRBJ1-2): AAGVIQSPRHLIKEKRETATLKCYPIPRHDTVYWYQQGPGQDPQFLISFYEKMQSDKGSIPDRFSAQQFSDYHSELNMSSLELGDSALYFCASSRQGGYTFGSGTRLTVV.

The chain uses TRBV5-1 and TRBJ2-5; 11 bases match TRBD2. V trimming: 0 bases; J trimming: 5 bases; junction bases outside the gene matches: 6. Germline assignment: CDR1 SGHRS and CDR2 YFSETQ. The CDR3 is 16 amino acids. The CDR3 bases are TGCGCCAGCAGCTTGGATCTCCTAGCGGGAGGTGAGACCCAGTACTTC. Its protein is CASSLDLLAGGETQYF.

The chain joins TRBV6-6 to TRBJ2-7; 7 bases map to TRBD2. There are 15 residues in the CDR3. J gave up 2 bases and V 3 bases, and 7 bases lay outside the gene matches. Per the germline V gene, CDR1 is MNHNY and CDR2 is SVGAGI (reference sequence). The CDR3 DNA follows: TGTGCCAGCAGTTATAACCCGCGGGGGACCTACGAGCAGTACTTC. It translates to CASSYNPRGTYEQYF.

This chain uses TRBV3-1 (or the pseudogene TRBV3-2) with TRBJ1-1; D is possibly TRBD1 (5 bases). The V end lost 2 bases, the J end lost 2 bases, and 9 bases lay between the germline ends. The germline V gene encodes CDR1 LGHDT and CDR2 YNNKEL (reference sequence). This CDR3 has 14 residues. The CDR3: CASSQPGGNTEAFF. CDR3 bases: TGTGCCAGCAGCCAACCGGGGGGAAACACTGAAGCTTTCTTT.

The V gene is TRBV5-1, the J gene TRBJ1-2, with D maybe TRBD1 (5 bases). This CDR3 is 14 amino acids long. The germline gives CDR1 SGHRS, CDR2 YFSETQ. V was cut by 2 bases and J by 0 bases, with 8 bases left in between. CDR3 sequence reads: CASSFSTANYGYTF. The CDR3 DNA sequence: TGCGCCAGCAGCTTCTCGACAGCTAACTATGGCTACACCTTC.